The 32 T cell receptor beta chains below come from one sample, sequenced in a study of response to subunit inactivated influenza vaccine. TCRdb itself ran the RT-PCR reads through MiXCR, one entry per CDR3 protein. Here the sample spans about 580,000 distinct CDR3 sequences, 11% to 15% being singletons. The sequences come from PBMCs from blood, collected 11 to 12 days after vaccination. These receptors were collected from a man aged 45 to 65 who received an inactivated influenza vaccine.

This clonotype showed up just a few times. The chain links TRBV16 to TRBJ2-1, with D possibly being TRBD1 (5 bases). V gave up 4 bases and J gave up 5 bases, with 15 bases separating them. Germline V gene sequence: CDR1 KGHSY, CDR2 FQNENV. The CDR3 runs 15 residues. CDR3 DNA sequence: TGTGCCAGCAGCCCTGCAGGGAATCAGCACAATGAGCAGTTCTTC. This codes for CASSPAGNQHNEQFF.

This clonotype was detected a few times. The chain has TRBV14 and TRBJ2-1; no reliable D call. Germline CDR1 SGHDN, CDR2 FVKESK. The V gene lost 3 bases and the J gene lost 4 bases, with 19 bases spanning the gap. CDR3 size: 17 residues. The CDR3 sequence is CASSQPQVFAPYNEQFF. CDR3 in DNA: TGTGCCAGCAGCCAGCCCCAGGTTTTCGCGCCATACAATGAGCAGTTCTTC. The variable domain in full, with the rest retrieved from reference TRBV14 and TRBJ2-1, is EAGVTQFPSHSVIEKGQTVTLRCDPISGHDNLYWYRRVMGKEIKFLLHFVKESKQDESGMPNNRFLAERTGGTYSTLKVQPAELEDSGVYFCASSQPQVFAPYNEQFFGPGTRLTVL.

This clonotype was observed a few times. The genes are TRBV28 and TRBJ2-3, with D possibly being TRBD2 (6 bases). Trimming shortened V by 5 bases and J by 13 bases, and 19 bases separated the two germline ends. Germline V CDR1 and CDR2: MDHEN, SYDVKM. This CDR3 comprises 13 residues. The CDR3 loop is CASSNNPRDFKYF. CDR3 in DNA: TGTGCCAGCAGTAATAATCCAAGGGACTTCAAGTATTTT.

The chain's CDR3 is CSASYLGTGGYGYTF. The DNA for the CDR3 is TGCAGTGCTAGTTATTTGGGGACTGGGGGGTATGGCTACACCTTC. The rearrangement uses TRBV20-1 and TRBJ1-2, with D possibly being TRBD1 (5 bases). Deletions cut 3 bases from V and 5 bases from J, with 19 bases between. The V gene's germline CDR1 is DFQATT and CDR2 SNEGSKA (reference sequence). The CDR3 spans 15 residues.

CDR3 in amino acids: CAWRTETEAFF. As DNA, the CDR3 is TGTGCCTGGAGGACAGAGACTGAAGCTTTCTTT. This rearrangement joins TRBV30 to TRBJ1-1; a possible D gene is TRBD1 (5 bases). The germline CDR1 and CDR2 sequences are GTSNPN and SVGIG (reference sequence). The V and J ends lost 3 bases and 5 bases respectively, with 7 bases between them. This CDR3 is 11 amino acids long.

This clonotype came up a few times. CDR3 bases: TGTGCCACCAGCAGAGATTCTGGGGCCAACGTCCTGACTTTC. Translating gives CATSRDSGANVLTF. V gene TRBV15 combines with J gene TRBJ2-6; D call uncertain. The CDR3 loop spans 14 amino acids. Trimming left V 0 bases short and J 1 base short, with 1 base between. Germline assignment: CDR1 LNHNV and CDR2 YYDKDF (reference sequence).

The V and J genes are TRBV20-1 and TRBJ2-1, with D tentatively TRBD1 (6 bases). Germline V gives CDR1 DFQATT, CDR2 SNEGSKA (reference sequence). This CDR3 spans 13 amino acids. V shed 3 bases and J shed 4 bases, with 10 bases lying between them. The CDR3 sequence is CSASYRDYNEQFF. CDR3 DNA sequence: TGCAGTGCTAGTTACAGGGATTACAATGAGCAGTTCTTC.

The V call is TRBV3-1, the J call TRBJ1-4, with unresolved D. The ends were cut back, 1 base at V and 8 bases at J, with 11 bases in the middle. The length of the CDR3 is 14 residues. From germline, CDR1 is LGHDT and CDR2 YNNKEL (reference sequence). CDR3 DNA sequence: TGTGCCAGCAGCCAAGCGGAGCCCGCCGAAAAACTGTTTTTT. It yields the protein CASSQAEPAEKLFF.

The V call is TRBV7-2, the J call TRBJ2-7, with 7 positions matching TRBD1. The CDR3 has 14 amino acids. After removal of 5 bases from V and 6 bases from J, the junction contained 10 bases not matched to a gene. CDR1 SGHTA and CDR2 FQGNSA come from the germline V gene. The CDR3 region is CASSRDGTAAEQYF. The CDR3 DNA sequence: TGTGCCAGCAGCCGAGACGGGACAGCAGCCGAGCAGTACTTC.

V usage is TRBV28 and J usage is TRBJ2-3; D is possibly TRBD2 (7 bases). The germline V gene encodes CDR1 MDHEN and CDR2 SYDVKM. The CDR3 totals 15 residues. The V gene lost 2 bases and the J gene lost 4 bases, with 13 bases spanning the gap. In nucleotides, the CDR3 is TGTGCCAGCAGTTTAGGGGGGGGGCTTGCAGATACGCAGTATTTT. Translated: CASSLGGGLADTQYF.

This chain joins TRBV30 and TRBJ2-1; TRBD1 or TRBD2 may be the D gene (6 bases each). Germline V gives CDR1 GTSNPN, CDR2 SVGIG (reference sequence). Trimming took off 5 bases at V and 4 bases at J, with 18 bases between the two ends. The CDR3 runs to 15 residues. CDR3: CAWGGLALTYNEQFF. The CDR3 DNA follows: TGTGCCTGGGGGGGCCTAGCGCTAACTTACAATGAGCAGTTCTTC. The whole variable domain, remainder taken from reference TRBV30 and TRBJ2-1, is SQTIHQWPATLVQPVGSPLSLECTVEGTSNPNLYWYRQAAGRGLQLLFYSVGIGQISSEVPQNLSASRPQDRQFILSSKKLLLSDSGFYLCAWGGLALTYNEQFFGPGTRLTVL.

This clonotype came up a few times. CDR3 nucleotide sequence: TGTGCCAGCACCATCCTATGGGGCCCTGGGGCCAACGTCCTGACTTTC. Translation gives CASTILWGPGANVLTF. V and J are TRBV11-2 and TRBJ2-6; TRBD1 is a possible D gene (5 bases). Germline CDR1 and CDR2: SGHAT and FQNNGV. V shed 7 bases and J shed 2 bases, with 15 bases lying between them. The CDR3 covers 16 residues.

In the case of this clonotype: A read error may produce the germline difference seen at one junction end. The chain uses TRBV5-1 and TRBJ2-5; D remains unclear. The CDR3 spans 12 residues. Germline V gene data show CDR1 as SGHRS and CDR2 as YFSETQ. This CDR3 reads CASSPDQKTQYF. In DNA, the CDR3 is TGCGCCAGCAGCCCGGACCAAAAGACCCAGTACTTC.

The chain has TRBV24-1 and TRBJ2-2; the D is unclear. The CDR3 is 18 residues long. Trimming removed 8 bases at V and 2 bases at J, with 23 bases between. Germline assignment: CDR1 KGHDR and CDR2 SFDVKD. CDR3 DNA sequence: TGTGCCACCATTGGAAAGTCGGGTCAGGATCTAAACACCGGGGAGCTGTTTTTT. Its protein is CATIGKSGQDLNTGELFF.

This chain links TRBV4-2 with TRBJ2-7; D is possibly TRBD2 (6 bases). V was shortened by 2 bases and J by 4 bases, with 12 bases between the two germline ends. The CDR3 extends over 14 amino acids. The germline gives CDR1 LGHNA, CDR2 YNFKEQ. The DNA for the CDR3 is TGTGCCAGCAGCCAATTGGAGGGGCAGTACGAGCAGTACTTC. Translation: CASSQLEGQYEQYF.

The chain recombines TRBV7-9 with TRBJ2-7; 7 bases match TRBD1. The junction had 3 bases not matched to a gene; V was cut back by 2 bases and J by 5 bases. Germline V CDR1 and CDR2: SEHNR, FQNEAQ (reference sequence). This CDR3 has 13 residues. The DNA of the CDR3 is TGTGCCAGCAGCTTATTACAGGGGAACGAGCAGTACTTC. Translated: CASSLLQGNEQYF. The whole variable domain, filled in from reference TRBV7-9 and TRBJ2-7, reads DTGVSQNPRHKITKRGQNVTFRCDPISEHNRLYWYRQTLGQGPEFLTYFQNEAQLEKSRLLSDRFSAERPKGSFSTLEIQRTEQGDSAMYLCASSLLQGNEQYFGPGTRLTVT.

The rearrangement links TRBV5-1 to TRBJ2-3; 7 bases fit TRBD2. This CDR3 region has 15 residues. The J segment lost 2 bases and the V segment lost 3 bases, leaving 6 bases of the junction unmatched. Germline CDR1 is SGHRS and CDR2 is YFSETQ. CDR3 sequence (DNA): TGCGCCAGCAGCTCCGGGACTACTCTCACAGATACGCAGTATTTT. Protein sequence: CASSSGTTLTDTQYF.

In DNA, the CDR3 is TGTGCCAGCAGTACCCCCTTGACCCAGTACTTC. The encoded protein is CASSTPLTQYF. The chain couples TRBV6-6 to TRBJ2-5; D is unresolved. The V end was cut by 5 bases, the J end by 7 bases, with 8 bases between. This CDR3 spans 11 amino acids. From germline, CDR1 is MNHNY and CDR2 SVGAGI (reference sequence).

The chain employs TRBV7-2 and TRBJ2-7; TRBD1 agrees at 7 bases. The V gene end was trimmed by 7 bases and the J gene end by 2 bases; junction bases not matched to a gene: 8. Germline CDR1 reads SGHTA; CDR2 reads FQGNSA. The CDR3 extends over 14 amino acids. Here the CDR3 DNA reads TGTGCCAGCAAGGGGGCAGGCCCCCCCTACGAGCAGTACTTC. Its translation is CASKGAGPPYEQYF.

This clonotype was observed many times. The rearrangement links TRBV12-3 or TRBV12-4 to TRBJ2-4, with 8 bases identical to TRBD1. This CDR3 contains 13 residues. J lost 7 bases, V lost 5 bases, and 4 bases had no gene match. Written as DNA, the CDR3 is TGTGCCAGCAGTCCAGGGGGCGCGAACATTCAGTACTTC. This encodes CASSPGGANIQYF.

This clonotype was seen ten or more times. V and J are TRBV28 and TRBJ2-1, with 7 bases matching TRBD2. The J segment lost 7 bases and the V segment lost 6 bases, leaving 9 bases of the junction unmatched. CDR1 MDHEN and CDR2 SYDVKM come from the germline V gene. This CDR3 has 14 residues. The CDR3, as DNA: TGTGCCAGCAGCAAGATAGGGACTACTAATGAGCAGTTCTTC. Translating gives CASSKIGTTNEQFF.

This clonotype showed up many times. The V and J genes are TRBV7-9 and TRBJ2-1; D remains ambiguous. The CDR3 covers 14 residues. The V and J ends lost 3 bases and 0 bases respectively, with 6 bases between them. The V gene's germline CDR1 is SEHNR and CDR2 FQNEAQ (reference sequence). The CDR3 nucleotides are TGTGCCAGCAGCTTCGTTAACTCCTACAATGAGCAGTTCTTC. Its translation: CASSFVNSYNEQFF.

This clonotype was seen only a few times. This chain uses TRBV12-3 or TRBV12-4 with TRBJ2-3, with D possibly matching TRBD2 (5 bases). CDR3 size: 15 residues. The V gene lost 3 bases and the J gene lost 2 bases, with 12 bases spanning the gap. The CDR3 here is CASSFRGVLTDTQYF. CDR3 in DNA: TGTGCCAGCAGTTTTCGGGGTGTCCTCACAGATACGCAGTATTTT.

In its sample, this clonotype was seen a few times. V is TRBV29-1 and J is TRBJ1-2; TRBD1 aligns across 8 bases. Germline CDR1 reads SQVTM; CDR2 reads ANQGSEA. V dropped 5 bases and J dropped 7; count of bases not matched to a gene: 6. CDR3 length: 12 residues. CDR3 loop: CSVTGGWGGYTF. Written as DNA, the CDR3 is TGCAGCGTTACAGGGGGGTGGGGTGGCTACACCTTC.

The CDR3 is CASKPLAGRGSNQPQHF. In nucleotides, the CDR3 is TGTGCCAGCAAGCCCCTTGCGGGCAGGGGAAGCAATCAGCCCCAGCATTTT. This rearrangement joins TRBV6-5 to TRBJ1-5, with D possibly matching TRBD1 (6 bases). CDR1 is MNHEY and CDR2 is SVGAGI in the germline V gene. The CDR3 extends over 17 amino acids. The germline V and J ends were trimmed by 7 bases and 1 base, with 20 bases remaining between them.

The J gene is TRBJ2-1, the V gene TRBV20-1; D gene ambiguous. Trimming shortened V by 4 bases and J by 3 bases, and 4 bases separated the two germline ends. Germline values: CDR1 DFQATT, CDR2 SNEGSKA (reference sequence). This CDR3 comprises 11 residues. CDR3 coding DNA: TGCAGTGCTATACTCTACAATGAGCAGTTCTTC. Amino acids: CSAILYNEQFF.

This chain connects TRBV6-5 to TRBJ2-1; 13 bases agree with TRBD2. After removal of 4 bases from V and 7 bases from J, the junction contained 10 bases not matched to a gene. The CDR3 totals 17 residues. The germline V gene has CDR1 MNHEY and CDR2 SVGAGI. CDR3 amino acids: CASSSDRGLAGENEQFF. CDR3 DNA sequence: TGTGCCAGCAGTTCCGACCGCGGACTAGCGGGAGAGAATGAGCAGTTCTTC.

This clonotype showed up just a few times. J is TRBJ1-2 and V is TRBV4-3; a possible D gene is TRBD1 (6 bases). CDR1 and CDR2 (germline): LGHNA, YSLEER. The CDR3 totals 15 residues. Trimming removed 0 bases at V and 4 bases at J, with 12 bases between. Here the CDR3 DNA reads TGCGCCAGCAGCCAAGATCGGCAGGGGCCCTATGGCTACACCTTC. Amino acid sequence: CASSQDRQGPYGYTF.

This clonotype came up many times. This rearrangement joins TRBV7-9 to TRBJ1-2, with TRBD1 matching 11 bases. The CDR3 is made up of 15 amino acids. Trimming cost V 5 bases and J 8 bases; bases outside gene matches: 10. Germline assignment: CDR1 SEHNR and CDR2 FQNEAQ (reference sequence). The CDR3 loop is CASSLNGQGAGGYTF. In nucleotides, the CDR3 is TGTGCCAGCAGCCTCAACGGACAGGGGGCTGGCGGCTACACCTTC. Using reference TRBV7-9 and TRBJ1-2 for the parts outside the CDR3, the full variable domain is DTGVSQNPRHKITKRGQNVTFRCDPISEHNRLYWYRQTLGQGPEFLTYFQNEAQLEKSRLLSDRFSAERPKGSFSTLEIQRTEQGDSAMYLCASSLNGQGAGGYTFGSGTRLTVV.

V and J are TRBV7-6 and TRBJ2-7, with 10 bases fitting TRBD2. Germline-derived CDR1 and CDR2 are SGHVS and FNYEAQ. The CDR3 has 14 residues. Losses at the gene ends were 0 bases for V and 7 bases for J; bases not matched to a gene: 3. CDR3 amino acids: CASSLAGSGGEQYF. DNA for the CDR3: TGTGCCAGCAGCTTAGCTGGTAGCGGGGGGGAGCAGTACTTC.

The V and J genes are TRBV5-1 and TRBJ1-2; D is uncertain. Germline V lookup: CDR1 SGHRS, CDR2 YFSETQ. CDR3 size: 13 residues. Trimming took 3 bases from V and 8 from J, leaving 14 bases between them. CDR3 DNA: TGCGCCAGCAGCTACCTACTCGAGGGCGGCTACACCTTC. This sequence encodes CASSYLLEGGYTF. Full variable domain (outside the CDR3, taken from reference TRBV5-1 and TRBJ1-2): KAGVTQTPRYLIKTRGQQVTLSCSPISGHRSVSWYQQTPGQGLQFLFEYFSETQRNKGNFPGRFSGRQFSNSRSEMNVSTLELGDSALYLCASSYLLEGGYTFGSGTRLTVV.

The table lists this clonotype with a few counts. The chain combines TRBV12-3 or TRBV12-4 with TRBJ2-7; 8 bases are shared with TRBD1. Germline trimming cut 5 bases from V and 7 bases from J; bases unmatched to any gene: 13. This CDR3 contains 15 residues. CDR3 protein: CASSPDRGKAQEQYF. The CDR3 nucleotides are TGTGCCAGCAGTCCCGACAGGGGTAAGGCTCAGGAGCAGTACTTC.